The T cell receptor beta chain under discussion was sequenced for a study of response to subunit inactivated influenza vaccine. Study results and caveats: Each seasonal influenza vaccination, the authors suggested, recruits few new T cells.

The CDR3 runs to 15 residues. Germline CDR1 LGHNA, CDR2 YNFKEQ. V was trimmed by 4 bases and J by 9 bases, leaving 19 bases between them. This clonotype was recorded a few times. Antigen unknown. TCRdb independently ran MiXCR on the RT-PCR reads; one entry per CDR3 protein. In the table there are 630,000 or so distinct CDR3 sequences, more than 15% of which are singletons. This sample comprised PBMCs from blood, obtained about 11 days after vaccination. The receptor was derived from a middle-aged man who received an inactivated influenza vaccine. The rearrangement joins TRBV4-2 to TRBJ2-1; maybe TRBD2 (5 bases). CDR3 loop: CASSREGLGLGEQFF. The CDR3 nucleotides read TGTGCCAGCAGCCGAGAGGGTTTGGGGTTGGGTGAGCAGTTCTTC.